This TCR beta chain stems from a study of PD-L1 blockade in urothelial cancer. Patient disease was locally advanced or metastatic urothelial carcinoma. This clone has just one count. Between the trimmed V and J ends, which lost 1 base and 3 bases, there was a span of 9 bases. Germline lookup yields CDR1 MNHNS and CDR2 SASEGT. This CDR3 is built from 15 residues. Using immunoSEQ multiplex PCR, the repertoire was profiled, and TCRdb retains in-frame clones only, with some absent. The sample has roughly 90,000 clones, 90% seen once; the top ten hold around 10%. The rearrangement links TRBV6-1 to TRBJ1-4; D is unresolved. Source: PBMCs, taken around atezolizumab (anti-PD-L1) treatment. The receptor comes from a man aged 55 to 70 with urothelial cancer. The DNA of the CDR3 is TGTGCCAGCAGTGAAGTGGGCCGTTCTAATGAAAAACTGTTTTTT. Protein product: CASSEVGRSNEKLFF.